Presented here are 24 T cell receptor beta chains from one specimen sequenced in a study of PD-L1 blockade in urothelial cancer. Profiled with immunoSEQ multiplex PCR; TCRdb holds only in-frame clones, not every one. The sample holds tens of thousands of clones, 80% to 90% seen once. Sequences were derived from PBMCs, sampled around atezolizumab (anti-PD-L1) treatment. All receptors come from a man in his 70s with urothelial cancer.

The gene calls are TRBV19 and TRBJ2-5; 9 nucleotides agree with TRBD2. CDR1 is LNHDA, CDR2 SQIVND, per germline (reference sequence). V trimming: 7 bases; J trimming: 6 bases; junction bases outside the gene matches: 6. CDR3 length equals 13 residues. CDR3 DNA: TGTGCCAGTACGGCGGGAGGGATGAAGACCCAGTACTTC. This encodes CASTAGGMKTQYF.

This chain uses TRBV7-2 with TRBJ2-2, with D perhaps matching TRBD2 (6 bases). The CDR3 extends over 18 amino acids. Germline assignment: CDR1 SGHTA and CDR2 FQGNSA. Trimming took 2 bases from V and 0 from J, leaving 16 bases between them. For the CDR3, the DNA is TGTGCCAGCAGCTTACGGGCTAGCGCCTACTCGAACACCGGGGAGCTGTTTTTT. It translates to CASSLRASAYSNTGELFF.

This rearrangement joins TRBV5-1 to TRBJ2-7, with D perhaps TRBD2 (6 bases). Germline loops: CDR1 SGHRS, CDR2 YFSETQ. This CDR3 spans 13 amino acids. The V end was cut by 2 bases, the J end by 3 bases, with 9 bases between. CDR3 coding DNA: TGCGCCAGCAGCTTCGGGAGCCGCTACGAGCAGTACTTC. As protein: CASSFGSRYEQYF.

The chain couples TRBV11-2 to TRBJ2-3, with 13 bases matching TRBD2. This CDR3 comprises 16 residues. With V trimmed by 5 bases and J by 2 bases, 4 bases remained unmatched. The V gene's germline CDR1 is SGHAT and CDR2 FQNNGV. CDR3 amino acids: CASSPGLAGLTDTQYF. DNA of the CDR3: TGTGCCAGCAGCCCGGGACTAGCGGGGCTCACAGATACGCAGTATTTT.

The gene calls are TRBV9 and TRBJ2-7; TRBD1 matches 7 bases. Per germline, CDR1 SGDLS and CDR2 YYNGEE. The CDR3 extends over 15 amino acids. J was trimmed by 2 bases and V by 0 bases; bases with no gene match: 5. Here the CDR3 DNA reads TGTGCCAGCAGCGTAGGGGCAGGGGGTGCCTACGAGCAGTACTTC. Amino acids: CASSVGAGGAYEQYF.

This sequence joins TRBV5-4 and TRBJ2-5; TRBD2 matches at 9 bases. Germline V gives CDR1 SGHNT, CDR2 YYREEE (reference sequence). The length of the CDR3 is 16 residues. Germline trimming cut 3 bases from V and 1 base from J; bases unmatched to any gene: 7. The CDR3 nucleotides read TGTGCCAGCAGCTGGGAGTTAGCGGGAGCCCAAGAGACCCAGTACTTC. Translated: CASSWELAGAQETQYF.

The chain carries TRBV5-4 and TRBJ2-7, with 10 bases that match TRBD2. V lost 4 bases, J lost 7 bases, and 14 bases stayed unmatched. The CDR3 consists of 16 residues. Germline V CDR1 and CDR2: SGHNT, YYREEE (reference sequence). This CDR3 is CASSPRAAGGGEEQYF. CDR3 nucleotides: TGTGCCAGCAGCCCGCGAGCAGCGGGGGGGGGAGAGGAGCAGTACTTC.

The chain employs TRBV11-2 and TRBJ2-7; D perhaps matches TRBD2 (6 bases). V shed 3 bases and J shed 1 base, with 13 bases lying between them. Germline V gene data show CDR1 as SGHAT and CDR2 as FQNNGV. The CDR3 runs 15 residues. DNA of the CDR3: TGTGCCAGCAGCTTTCCGGCAGGGAGGTCCTACGAGCAGTACTTC. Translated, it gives CASSFPAGRSYEQYF.

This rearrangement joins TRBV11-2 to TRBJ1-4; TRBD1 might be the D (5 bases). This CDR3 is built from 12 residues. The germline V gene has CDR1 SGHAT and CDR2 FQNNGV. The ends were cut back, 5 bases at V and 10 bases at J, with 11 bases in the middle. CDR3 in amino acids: CASSPAGRKLFF. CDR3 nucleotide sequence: TGTGCCAGCAGCCCCGCGGGGCGAAAACTGTTTTTT.

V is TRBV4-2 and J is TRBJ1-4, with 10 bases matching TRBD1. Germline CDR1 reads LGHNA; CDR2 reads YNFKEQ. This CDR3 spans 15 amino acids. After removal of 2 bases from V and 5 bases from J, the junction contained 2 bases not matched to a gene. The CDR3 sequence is CASSQPGQGNEKLFF. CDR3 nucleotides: TGTGCCAGCAGCCAACCGGGACAGGGGAATGAAAAACTGTTTTTT.

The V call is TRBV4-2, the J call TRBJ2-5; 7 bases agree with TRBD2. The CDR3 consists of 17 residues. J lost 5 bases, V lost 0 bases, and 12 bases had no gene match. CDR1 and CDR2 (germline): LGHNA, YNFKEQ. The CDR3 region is CASSQDLTTGGGETQYF. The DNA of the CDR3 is TGTGCCAGCAGCCAAGATCTAACAACGGGAGGTGGGGAGACCCAGTACTTC.

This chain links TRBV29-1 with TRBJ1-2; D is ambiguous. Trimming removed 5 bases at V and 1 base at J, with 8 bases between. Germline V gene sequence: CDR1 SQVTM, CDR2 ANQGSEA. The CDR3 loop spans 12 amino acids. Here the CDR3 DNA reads TGCAGCGTTCTGGAGCTTAACTATGGCTACACCTTC. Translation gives CSVLELNYGYTF. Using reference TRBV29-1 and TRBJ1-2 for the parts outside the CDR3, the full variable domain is SAVISQKPSRDICQRGTSLTIQCQVDSQVTMMFWYRQQPGQSLTLIATANQGSEATYESGFVIDKFPISRPNLTFSTLTVSNMSPEDSSIYLCSVLELNYGYTFGSGTRLTVV.

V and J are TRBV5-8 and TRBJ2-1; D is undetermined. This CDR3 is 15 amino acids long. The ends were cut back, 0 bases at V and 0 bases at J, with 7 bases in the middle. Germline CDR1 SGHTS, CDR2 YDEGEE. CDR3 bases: TGTGCCAGCAGCTTGGCCCTCAGCTCCTACAATGAGCAGTTCTTC. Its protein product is CASSLALSSYNEQFF.

The CDR3 loop is CASSLVAGAIYEQYF. The CDR3 bases are TGCGCCAGCAGCTTGGTGGCGGGAGCTATCTACGAGCAGTACTTC. The chain combines TRBV5-1 with TRBJ2-7; 7 bases fit TRBD2. Looked up from germline, CDR1 is SGHRS and CDR2 is YFSETQ. CDR3 size: 15 residues. V was clipped by 0 bases and J by 3 bases; unmatched bases: 6. Together with reference TRBV5-1 and TRBJ2-7, the CDR3 gives the full variable domain: KAGVTQTPRYLIKTRGQQVTLSCSPISGHRSVSWYQQTPGQGLQFLFEYFSETQRNKGNFPGRFSGRQFSNSRSEMNVSTLELGDSALYLCASSLVAGAIYEQYFGPGTRLTVT.

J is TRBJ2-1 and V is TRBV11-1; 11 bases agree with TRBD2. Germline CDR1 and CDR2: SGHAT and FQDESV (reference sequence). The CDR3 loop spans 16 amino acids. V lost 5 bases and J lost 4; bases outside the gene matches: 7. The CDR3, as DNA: TGTGCCAGCAGCCTTACTATAGCGGGAGGGTACAATGAGCAGTTCTTC. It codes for CASSLTIAGGYNEQFF.

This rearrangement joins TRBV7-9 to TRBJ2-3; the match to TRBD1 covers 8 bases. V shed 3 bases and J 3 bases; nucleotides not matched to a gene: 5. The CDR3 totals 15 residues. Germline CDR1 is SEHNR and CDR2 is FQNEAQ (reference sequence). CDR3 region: CASSFTGGTTDTQYF. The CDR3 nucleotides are TGTGCCAGCAGCTTTACAGGGGGGACGACAGATACGCAGTATTTT.

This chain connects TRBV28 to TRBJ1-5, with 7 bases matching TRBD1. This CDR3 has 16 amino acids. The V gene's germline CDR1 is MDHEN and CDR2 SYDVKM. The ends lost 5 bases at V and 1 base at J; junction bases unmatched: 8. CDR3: CASSLPDRASNQPQHF. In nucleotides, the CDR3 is TGTGCCAGCAGTCTACCTGACAGGGCAAGCAATCAGCCCCAGCATTTT.

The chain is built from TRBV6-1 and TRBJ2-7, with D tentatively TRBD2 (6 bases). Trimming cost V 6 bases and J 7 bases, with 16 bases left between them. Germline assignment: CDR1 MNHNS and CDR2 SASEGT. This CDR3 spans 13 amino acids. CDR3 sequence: CASSSGTYLEQYF. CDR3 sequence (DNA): TGTGCCAGCAGCTCCGGGACTTATTTGGAGCAGTACTTC.

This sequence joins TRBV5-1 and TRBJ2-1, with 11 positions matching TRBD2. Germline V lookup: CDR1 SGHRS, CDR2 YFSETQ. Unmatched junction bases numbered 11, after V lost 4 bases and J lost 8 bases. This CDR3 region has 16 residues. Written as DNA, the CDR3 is TGCGCCAGCAGCGGCGGACTAGCGGGCTTCCTGGATGAGCAGTTCTTC. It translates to CASSGGLAGFLDEQFF.

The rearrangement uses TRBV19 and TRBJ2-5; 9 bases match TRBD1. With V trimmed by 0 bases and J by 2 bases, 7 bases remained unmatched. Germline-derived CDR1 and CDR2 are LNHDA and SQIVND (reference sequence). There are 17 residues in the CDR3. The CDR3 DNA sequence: TGTGCCAGTAGTATAGATCCCCCGGGACAGGGACAAGAGACCCAGTACTTC. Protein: CASSIDPPGQGQETQYF.

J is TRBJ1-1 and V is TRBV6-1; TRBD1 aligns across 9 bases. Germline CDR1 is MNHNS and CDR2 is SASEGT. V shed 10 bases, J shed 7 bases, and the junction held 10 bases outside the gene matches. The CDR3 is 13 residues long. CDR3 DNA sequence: TGTGCCACCGCTGCGACAGGGGGATATGAAGCTTTCTTT. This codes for CATAATGGYEAFF.

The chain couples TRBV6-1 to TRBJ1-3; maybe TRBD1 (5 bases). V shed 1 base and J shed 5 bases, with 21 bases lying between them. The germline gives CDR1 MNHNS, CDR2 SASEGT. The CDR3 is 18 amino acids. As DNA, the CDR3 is TGTGCCAGCAGTGAAGTCGGCGGACACGGATTATCCAGAAACACCATATATTTT. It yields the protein CASSEVGGHGLSRNTIYF.

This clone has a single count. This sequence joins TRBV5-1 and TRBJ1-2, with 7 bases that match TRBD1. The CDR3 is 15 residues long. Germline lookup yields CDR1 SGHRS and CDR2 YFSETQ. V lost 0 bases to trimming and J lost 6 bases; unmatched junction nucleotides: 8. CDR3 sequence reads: CASSLGATGSDGYTF. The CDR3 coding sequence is TGCGCCAGCAGCTTGGGTGCGACAGGGTCCGATGGCTACACCTTC.

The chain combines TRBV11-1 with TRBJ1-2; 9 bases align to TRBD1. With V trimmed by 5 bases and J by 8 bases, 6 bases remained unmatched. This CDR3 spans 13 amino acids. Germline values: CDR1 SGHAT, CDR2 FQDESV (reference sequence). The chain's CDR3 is CASSPTGGFGYTF. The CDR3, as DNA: TGTGCCAGCAGCCCGACAGGGGGGTTCGGCTACACCTTC.